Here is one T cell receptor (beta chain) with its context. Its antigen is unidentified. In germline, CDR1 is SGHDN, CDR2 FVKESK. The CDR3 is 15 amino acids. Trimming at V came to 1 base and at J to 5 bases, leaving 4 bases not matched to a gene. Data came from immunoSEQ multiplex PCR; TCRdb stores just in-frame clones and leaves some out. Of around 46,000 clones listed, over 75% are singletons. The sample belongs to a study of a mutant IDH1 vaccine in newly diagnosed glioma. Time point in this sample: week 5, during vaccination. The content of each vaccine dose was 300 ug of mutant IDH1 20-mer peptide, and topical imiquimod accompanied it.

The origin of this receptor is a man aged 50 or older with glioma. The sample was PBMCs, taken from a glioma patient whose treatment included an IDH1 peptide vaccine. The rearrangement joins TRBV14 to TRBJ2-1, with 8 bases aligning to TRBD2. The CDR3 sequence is CASSQAGTSDNEQFF. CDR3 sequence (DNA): TGTGCCAGCAGCCAAGCCGGGACTAGTGACAATGAGCAGTTCTTC.